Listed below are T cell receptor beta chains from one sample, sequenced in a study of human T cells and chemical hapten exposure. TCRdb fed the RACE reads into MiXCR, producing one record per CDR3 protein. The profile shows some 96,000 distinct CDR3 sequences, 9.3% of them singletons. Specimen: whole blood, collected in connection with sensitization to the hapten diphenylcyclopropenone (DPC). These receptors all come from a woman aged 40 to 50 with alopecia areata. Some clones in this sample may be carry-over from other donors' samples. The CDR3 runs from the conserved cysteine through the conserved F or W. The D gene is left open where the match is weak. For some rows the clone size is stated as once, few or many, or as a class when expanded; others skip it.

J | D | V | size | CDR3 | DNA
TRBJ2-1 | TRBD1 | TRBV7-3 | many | CASSNGQGGEQFF | TGTGCCAGCAGCAACGGACAGGGAGGCGAGCAGTTCTTC
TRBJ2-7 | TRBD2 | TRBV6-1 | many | CASSAGLAELYEQYF | TGTGCCAGCAGTGCGGGACTAGCGGAGCTCTACGAGCAGTACTTC
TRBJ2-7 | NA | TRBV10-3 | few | CAIREEDVREQYF | TGTGCCATCAGGGAAGAGGATGTGAGGGAGCAGTACTTC
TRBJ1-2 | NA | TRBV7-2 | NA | CASSFGQIYGYTF | TGTGCCAGCAGCTTTGGACAGATCTATGGCTACACCTTC
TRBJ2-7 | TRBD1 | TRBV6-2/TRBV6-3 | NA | CASSYAPGQGVYEQYF | TGTGCCAGCAGTTACGCCCCGGGACAGGGGGTCTACGAGCAGTACTTC
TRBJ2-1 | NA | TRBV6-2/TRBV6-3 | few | CASLTDRTNEQFF | TGTGCCAGCCTCACGGACAGAACCAATGAGCAGTTCTTC
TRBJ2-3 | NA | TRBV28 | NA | CASSFLSGTDTQYF | TGTGCCAGCAGTTTTTTGAGCGGCACAGATACGCAGTATTTT
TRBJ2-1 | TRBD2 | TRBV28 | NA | CASRRRLAGVNYNEQFF | TGTGCCAGCCGACGGCGACTAGCGGGAGTCAACTACAATGAGCAGTTCTTC
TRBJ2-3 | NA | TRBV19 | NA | CASTRFRGDGTDTQYF | TGTGCCAGTACCCGGTTTCGGGGAGACGGTACAGATACGCAGTATTTT
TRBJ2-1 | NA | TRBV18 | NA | CASSPRLIYNEQFF | TGTGCCAGCTCTCCGAGACTCATATACAATGAGCAGTTCTTC
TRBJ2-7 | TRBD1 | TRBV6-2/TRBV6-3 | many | CASSYRQTGAYEQYF | TGTGCCAGCAGTTACCGCCAGACAGGGGCCTACGAGCAGTACTTC
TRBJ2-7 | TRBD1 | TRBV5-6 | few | CASSSGTGGMKQYF | TGTGCCAGCAGCTCCGGGACAGGGGGCATGAAGCAGTACTTC
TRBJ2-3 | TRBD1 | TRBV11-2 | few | CASSLGDSTDTQYF | TGTGCCAGCAGCTTAGGGGACAGCACGGATACGCAGTATTTT
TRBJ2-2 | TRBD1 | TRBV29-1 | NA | CGAAGTGGTGELFF | TGCGGCGCTGCCGGGACAGGGGGCACCGGGGAGCTGTTTTTT
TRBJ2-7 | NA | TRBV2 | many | CASKLVQGDSYEQYF | TGTGCCAGCAAATTGGTACAGGGTGATTCCTACGAGCAGTACTTC
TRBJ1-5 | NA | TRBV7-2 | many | CASSLGSSREQPQHF | TGTGCCAGCAGCTTAGGCTCCTCTCGGGAGCAGCCCCAGCATTTT
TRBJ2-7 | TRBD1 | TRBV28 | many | CASSSGTGAPSEQYF | TGTGCCAGCAGCTCCGGGACAGGGGCCCCCAGCGAGCAGTACTTC
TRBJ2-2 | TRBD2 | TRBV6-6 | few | CASLGSSGSLGTGELFF | TGTGCCAGCCTTGGGTCTAGCGGGAGTTTGGGCACCGGGGAGCTGTTTTTT
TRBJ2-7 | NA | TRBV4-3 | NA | CASSQGDGNPTYEQYF | TGCGCCAGCAGCCAGGGGGACGGCAACCCTACCTACGAGCAGTACTTC
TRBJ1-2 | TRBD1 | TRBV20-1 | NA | CSARAAGTGTNYGYTF | TGCAGTGCTAGAGCTGCCGGGACAGGGACCAACTATGGCTACACCTTC
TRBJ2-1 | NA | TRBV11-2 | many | CASSLGGVGEQFF | TGTGCCAGCAGCTTAGGAGGGGTTGGTGAGCAGTTCTTC
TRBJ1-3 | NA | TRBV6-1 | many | CASSEGFGGSGNTIYF | TGTGCCAGCAGTGAAGGGTTTGGGGGCTCTGGAAACACCATATATTTT
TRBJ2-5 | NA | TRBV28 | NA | CASSFARDQYF | TGTGCCAGCAGTTTTGCCCGAGACCAGTACTTC
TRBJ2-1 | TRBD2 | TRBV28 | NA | CASRPGLAGNEQFF | TGTGCCAGCAGGCCGGGACTAGCAGGAAATGAGCAGTTCTTC
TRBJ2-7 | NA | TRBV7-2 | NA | CASSLGPPGSYEQYF | TGTGCCAGCAGCTTAGGGCCCCCAGGGAGCTACGAGCAGTACTTC
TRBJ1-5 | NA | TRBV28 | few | CASSLSQYQHF | TGTGCCAGCAGTTTAAGCCAGTACCAGCATTTT
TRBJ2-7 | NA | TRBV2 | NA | CASSEDGIRTNEQYF | TGTGCCAGCAGTGAAGATGGGATCAGGACGAACGAGCAGTACTTC
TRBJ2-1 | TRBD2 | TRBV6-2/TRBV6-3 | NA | CASSYLAGEVGNEQFF | TGTGCCAGCAGTTACCTAGCGGGAGAAGTCGGTAATGAGCAGTTCTTC
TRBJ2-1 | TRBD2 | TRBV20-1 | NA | CSASSGTSGRNEQFF | TGCAGTGCTAGTAGCGGGACTAGCGGGCGGAATGAGCAGTTCTTC
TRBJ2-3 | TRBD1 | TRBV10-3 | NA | CAIQPGQGLGSTDTQYF | TGTGCCATCCAGCCGGGACAGGGGTTGGGGAGCACAGATACGCAGTATTTT
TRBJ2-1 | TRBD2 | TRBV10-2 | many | CASTEALAEGNEQFF | TGCGCCAGCACCGAGGCGCTAGCGGAAGGCAATGAGCAGTTCTTC
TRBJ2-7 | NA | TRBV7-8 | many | CASSLDSPGYEQYF | TGTGCCAGCAGCTTAGACTCCCCGGGCTACGAGCAGTACTTC
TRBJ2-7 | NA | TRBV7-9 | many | CASSLAHTYEQYF | TGTGCCAGCAGCTTAGCCCACACATACGAGCAGTACTTC
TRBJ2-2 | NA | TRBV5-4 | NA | CASSRGRSQGGGTGELFF | TGTGCCAGCAGCCGGGGCCGATCCCAAGGAGGCGGGACCGGGGAGCTGTTTTTT
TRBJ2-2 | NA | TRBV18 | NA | CASSPGALNTGELFF | TGTGCCAGCTCACCGGGGGCACTCAACACCGGGGAGCTGTTTTTT
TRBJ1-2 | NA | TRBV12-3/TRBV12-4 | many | CASTGAGDGYTF | TGTGCCAGCACTGGGGCAGGGGATGGCTACACCTTC
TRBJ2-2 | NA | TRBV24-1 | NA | CATEEGLNTGELFF | TGTGCCACCGAAGAGGGACTCAACACCGGGGAGCTGTTTTTT
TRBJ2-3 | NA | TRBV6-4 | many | CASILIWPFTDTQYF | TGTGCCAGCATCCTAATTTGGCCGTTCACAGATACGCAGTATTTT
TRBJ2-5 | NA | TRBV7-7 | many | CASSLVQENQETQYF | TGTGCTAGCAGCTTAGTTCAGGAGAACCAAGAGACCCAGTACTTC
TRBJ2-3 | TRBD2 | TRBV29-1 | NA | CSVVGLAVTDTQYF | TGCAGCGTTGTGGGACTAGCGGTCACAGATACGCAGTATTTT
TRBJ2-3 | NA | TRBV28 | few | CATSKLSGADTQYF | TGTGCCACCTCTAAACTTAGCGGAGCTGATACGCAGTATTTT
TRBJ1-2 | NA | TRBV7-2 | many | CASSLKIRGNYGYTF | TGTGCCAGCAGCCTAAAAATACGGGGGAACTATGGCTACACCTTC
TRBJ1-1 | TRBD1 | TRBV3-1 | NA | CASSQLPGQGSEAFF | TGTGCCAGCAGCCAATTACCGGGACAGGGGTCTGAAGCTTTCTTT
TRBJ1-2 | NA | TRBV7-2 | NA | CASSPGRGVYGYTF | TGTGCCAGCAGCCCGGGGAGGGGAGTCTATGGCTACACCTTC
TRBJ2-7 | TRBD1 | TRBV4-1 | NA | CASSQDTGTGGVYEQYF | TGCGCCAGCAGCCAAGATACGGGGACAGGGGGGGTCTACGAGCAGTACTTC
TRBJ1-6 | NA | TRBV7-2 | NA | CASSLGGRDNSPLHF | TGTGCCAGCAGCTTGGGGGGTAGGGATAATTCACCCCTCCACTTT
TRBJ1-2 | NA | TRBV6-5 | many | CASSYTWPGPSPNYGYTF | TGTGCCAGCAGTTACACCTGGCCAGGGCCCTCGCCTAACTATGGCTACACCTTC
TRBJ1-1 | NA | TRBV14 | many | CASSQVQGAGTEAFF | TGTGCCAGCAGCCAAGTACAGGGAGCAGGGACTGAAGCTTTCTTT
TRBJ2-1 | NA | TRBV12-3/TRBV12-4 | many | CASSINNEQFF | TGTGCCAGCAGTATTAACAATGAGCAGTTCTTC
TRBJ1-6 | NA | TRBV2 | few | CASTNLGPNSPLHF | TGTGCCAGCACCAACCTCGGCCCTAATTCACCCCTCCACTTT
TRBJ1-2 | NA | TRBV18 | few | CASSPPNRMATYGYTF | TGTGCCAGCTCACCACCGAACAGGATGGCTACCTATGGCTACACCTTC
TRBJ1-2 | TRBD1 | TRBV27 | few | CASSPDRDRVINYGYTF | TGTGCCAGCAGTCCGGACAGGGACAGGGTCATTAACTATGGCTACACCTTC
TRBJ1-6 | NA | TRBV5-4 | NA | CASSPGHRTDSPLHF | TGTGCCAGCAGCCCCGGCCATCGAACCGATTCACCCCTCCACTTT
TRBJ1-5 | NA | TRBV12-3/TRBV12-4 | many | CASRLGGSNQPQHF | TGTGCCAGCAGACTAGGGGGGAGCAATCAGCCCCAGCATTTT
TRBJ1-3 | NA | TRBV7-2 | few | CASSLASGLHSGNTIYF | TGTGCCAGCAGCTTAGCCTCCGGGCTTCACTCTGGAAACACCATATATTTT